A selection of T cell receptor beta chains follows, all from one sample in a study of early T cells in non-severe SARS-CoV-2 infection. One entry per CDR3 protein results from TCRdb running MiXCR on the 5' RACE reads. The sample comprises 70,000 to 90,000 distinct CDR3 sequences, roughly a sixth of which are singletons, and more than 10% rests with the top ten. The sequenced sample was whole blood. The source of these receptors is an adult who was a healthcare worker with PCR-confirmed SARS-CoV-2 infection or an uninfected control (not recorded which). Both conserved end residues are part of each CDR3. The D gene is left open where the match is weak. Clone size is shown for a subset of rows, as once, few, many or a class of expanded clone.

j_call clone_size v_call d_call cdr3_aa cdr3_nt
TRBJ2-1 NA TRBV11-2 TRBD1 CASSTRDSYNEQFF TGTGCCAGCAGCACCAGGGACAGCTACAATGAGCAGTTCTTC
TRBJ1-3 NA TRBV10-1 TRBD1 CASSGRLGQTQHSGNTIYF TGCGCCAGCAGTGGCCGACTGGGACAGACCCAGCACTCTGGAAACACCATATATTTT
TRBJ2-1 few TRBV7-8 NA CASSRRGPDEQFF TGTGCCAGCAGCCGGCGAGGGCCCGATGAGCAGTTCTTC
TRBJ2-7 NA TRBV28 NA CASSSPQPSYEQYF TGTGCCAGCAGTTCCCCTCAACCGAGCTACGAGCAGTACTTC
TRBJ1-1 many TRBV7-9 NA CASSPSGWTEAFF TGTGCCAGCAGCCCCTCGGGGTGGACTGAAGCTTTCTTT
TRBJ2-1 once TRBV15 TRBD2 CATSMVSGGYNEQFF TGTGCCACCAGCATGGTGAGCGGGGGATACAATGAGCAGTTCTTC
TRBJ1-5 NA TRBV28 NA CASSTRTGNQPQHF TGTGCCAGCAGTACGCGGACAGGCAATCAGCCCCAGCATTTT
TRBJ2-1 few TRBV10-3 NA CAISDGGQPTNNEQFF TGTGCCATCAGTGACGGGGGCCAGCCTACTAACAATGAGCAGTTCTTC
TRBJ2-7 few TRBV6-6 TRBD1 CASSPRQGSYEQYF TGTGCCAGCAGCCCTCGACAGGGAAGCTACGAGCAGTACTTC
TRBJ2-1 NA TRBV10-3 NA CVDPRVAEQFF TGTGTCGATCCCCGGGTTGCTGAGCAGTTCTTC
TRBJ2-7 few TRBV6-2/TRBV6-3 TRBD1 CASSYDRDYEQYF TGTGCCAGCAGTTACGACAGGGACTACGAGCAGTACTTC
TRBJ2-5 NA TRBV7-9 TRBD1 CASSFPGGQETQYF TGTGCCAGCAGCTTCCCAGGGGGCCAAGAGACCCAGTACTTC
TRBJ2-1 NA TRBV5-6 NA CASSQPGDTFYNEQFF TGTGCCAGCAGCCAACCCGGTGACACCTTCTACAATGAGCAGTTCTTC
TRBJ2-3 few TRBV7-9 TRBD1 CASSPGQGEITDTQYF TGTGCCAGCAGCCCTGGACAGGGGGAAATCACAGATACGCAGTATTTT
TRBJ2-7 NA TRBV11-3 TRBD1 CASSHPRDRATYSYEQYF TGTGCCAGCAGCCACCCCCGGGACAGGGCTACCTACTCCTACGAGCAGTACTTC
TRBJ2-2 few TRBV9 NA CASSVTGTTPGELFF TGTGCCAGCAGTGTAACCGGGACCACCCCTGGGGAGCTGTTTTTT
TRBJ1-6 NA TRBV20-1 NA CSAPRARMNNSPLHF TGCAGTGCTCCCCGGGCCAGGATGAATAATTCACCCCTCCACTTT
TRBJ2-3 few TRBV11-2 NA CASSLSRASDTQYF TGTGCCAGCAGCTTGAGCAGGGCCTCAGATACGCAGTATTTT
TRBJ1-3 NA TRBV9 NA CASASRGSGNTIYF TGTGCCAGCGCCTCCAGGGGCTCTGGAAACACCATATATTTT
TRBJ2-7 many TRBV11-1 NA CASSLAAYEQYF TGTGCCAGCAGCTTAGCGGCTTACGAGCAGTACTTC